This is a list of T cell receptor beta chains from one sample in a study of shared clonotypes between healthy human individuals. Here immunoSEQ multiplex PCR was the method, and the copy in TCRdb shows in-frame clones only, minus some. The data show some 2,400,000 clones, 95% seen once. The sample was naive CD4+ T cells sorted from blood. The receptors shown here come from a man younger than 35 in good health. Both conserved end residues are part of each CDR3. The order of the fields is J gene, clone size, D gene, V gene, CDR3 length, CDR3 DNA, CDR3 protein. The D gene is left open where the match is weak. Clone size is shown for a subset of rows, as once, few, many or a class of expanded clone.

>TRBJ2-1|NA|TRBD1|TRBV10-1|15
TGCGCCAGCAGTGAGAGAGGGGGCTACCACAATGAGCAGTTCTTC
CASSERGGYHNEQFF
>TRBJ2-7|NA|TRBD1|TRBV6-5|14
TGTGCCAGCAGGCCCTCCGGGACAGGCAACCAGCAGTACTTC
CASRPSGTGNQQYF
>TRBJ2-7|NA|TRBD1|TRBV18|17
TGTGCCAGCTCACCGACGACACCAGGGGGTAGTTTGTACGAGCAGTACTTC
CASSPTTPGGSLYEQYF
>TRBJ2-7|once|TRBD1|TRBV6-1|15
TGTGCCAGCACTTCCTCAAGACAGGGGGTCGCCGAGCAGTACTTC
CASTSSRQGVAEQYF
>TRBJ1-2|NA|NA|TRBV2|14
TGTGCCAGCAGGCACCCTAGGCTGGGGAATGGCTACACCTTC
CASRHPRLGNGYTF
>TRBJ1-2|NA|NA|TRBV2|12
TGTGCCAGCGACGGACAAACCTATGGCTACACCTTC
CASDGQTYGYTF
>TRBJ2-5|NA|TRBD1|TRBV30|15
TGTGCCTGGAGTAATGGACAGGGGGCTAAGGAGACCCAGTACTTC
CAWSNGQGAKETQYF
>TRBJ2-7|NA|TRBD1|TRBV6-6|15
TGTGCCAGCAGTTACCGCGGGACAGGGGGGAGGGAGCAGTACTTC
CASSYRGTGGREQYF
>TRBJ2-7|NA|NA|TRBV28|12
TGTGCCAGCAGTTTAGGACGCTACGAGCAGTACTTC
CASSLGRYEQYF
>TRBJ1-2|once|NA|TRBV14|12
TGTGCCAGCAGTTACAGAGCCTATGGCTACACCTTC
CASSYRAYGYTF
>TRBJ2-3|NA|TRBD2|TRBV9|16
TGTGCCAGCAGCGTAGTAGTCGGCGGGAGGGCCGATACGCAGTATTTT
CASSVVVGGRADTQYF
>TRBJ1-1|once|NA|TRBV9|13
TGTGCCAGCAGCGTCTCTGGGGGGACTGAAGCTTTCTTT
CASSVSGGTEAFF
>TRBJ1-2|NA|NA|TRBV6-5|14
TGTGCCAGCAGTACCGGAGGAAGCAACTATGGCTACACCTTC
CASSTGGSNYGYTF
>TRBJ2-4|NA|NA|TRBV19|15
TGTGCCAGTAGTATTGGGGACTCACAGGCAAACATTCAGTACTTC
CASSIGDSQANIQYF
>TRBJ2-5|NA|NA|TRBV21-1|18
TGTGCCAGCAGCAAAGCGAAGGGGGGGGCAAACGATAAAGAGACCCAGTACTTC
CASSKAKGGANDKETQYF
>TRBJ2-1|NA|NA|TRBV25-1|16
TGTGCCAGCCCGAGGCGGCGACCCATGGACTACAATGAGCAGTTCTTC
CASPRRRPMDYNEQFF
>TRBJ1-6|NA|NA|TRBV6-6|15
TGTGCCAGCAGCCCCCAAGCATCAGGGCGCTCACCCCTCCACTTT
CASSPQASGRSPLHF
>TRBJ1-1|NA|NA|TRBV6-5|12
TGTGCCAGCAGGCGGGGACACCTTGAAGCTTTCTTT
CASRRGHLEAFF
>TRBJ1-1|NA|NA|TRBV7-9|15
TGTGCCAGCAGCTTAGGAAGTGACACCACCTCCGAAGCTTTCTTT
CASSLGSDTTSEAFF
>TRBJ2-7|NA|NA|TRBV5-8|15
TGTGCCAGCAGCTTCTCTATACCCGGGGTGTGGGAGCAGTACTTC
CASSFSIPGVWEQYF
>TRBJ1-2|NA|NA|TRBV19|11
TGTGCCAGTCTTGATAAGCCGGGACCCCCCTTC
CASLDKPGPPF
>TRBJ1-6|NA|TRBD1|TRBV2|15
TGTGCCAGCCAACCCACAACAGGGGGTAATTCACCCCTCCACTTT
CASQPTTGGNSPLHF
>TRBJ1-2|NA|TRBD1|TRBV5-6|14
TGTGCCAGCAGCCCCGGACAGGGTGGGTATGGCTACACCTTC
CASSPGQGGYGYTF
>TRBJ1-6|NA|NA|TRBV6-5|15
TGTGCCAGCAAAATAGATGGGGCCTTGAATTCACCCCTCCACTTT
CASKIDGALNSPLHF
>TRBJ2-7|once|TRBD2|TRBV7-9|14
TGTGCCAGCAGCTTGACTAGCGACTCCTACGAGCAGTACTTC
CASSLTSDSYEQYF
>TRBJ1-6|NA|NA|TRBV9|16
TGTGCCAGCAGCAGGGAAGGGGGTTACGACAATTCACCCCTCCACTTT
CASSREGGYDNSPLHF
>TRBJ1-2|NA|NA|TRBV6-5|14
TGTGCCAGCACCCGAGGTGGGAAGAACTATGGCTACACCTTC
CASTRGGKNYGYTF
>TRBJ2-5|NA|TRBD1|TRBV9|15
TGTGCCAGCAGCCCCCGCGGGACAGGGCCAGAGACCCAGTACTTC
CASSPRGTGPETQYF
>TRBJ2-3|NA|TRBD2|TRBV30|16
TGTGCCTGGAGTGGGATTTTAGCGGGAGGGCCGGAAATGCAGTATTTT
CAWSGILAGGPEMQYF
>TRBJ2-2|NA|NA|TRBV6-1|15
TGTGCCAGCAGTGATGGCGTTGTTAACACCGGGGAGCTGTTTTTT
CASSDGVVNTGELFF
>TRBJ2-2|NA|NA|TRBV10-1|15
TGCGCCAGCAGTGAGTCTGCCAGGGGTGTAGAGGAGCTGTTTTTT
CASSESARGVEELFF
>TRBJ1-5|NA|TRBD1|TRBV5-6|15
TGTGCCAGCAGCATACTCCGGGACAGAAATCAGCCCCAGCATTTT
CASSILRDRNQPQHF
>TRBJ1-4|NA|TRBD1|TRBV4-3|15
TGCGCCAGCAGCCATGGACAGGTTGGGACTGAAAAACTGTTTTTT
CASSHGQVGTEKLFF
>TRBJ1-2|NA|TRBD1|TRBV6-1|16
TGTGCCAGCAGTGCCCAGCAGACAGGGGCAAACTATGGCTACACCTTC
CASSAQQTGANYGYTF
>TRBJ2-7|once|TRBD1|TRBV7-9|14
TGTGCCAGCAGCCCCAGACAGGGGTTCGACGAGCAGTACTTC
CASSPRQGFDEQYF
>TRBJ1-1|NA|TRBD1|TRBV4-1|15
TGCGCCAGCAGCCACCCGACAGGGTTGGGCACTGAAGCTTTCTTT
CASSHPTGLGTEAFF
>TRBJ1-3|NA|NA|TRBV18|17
TGTGCCAGCTCACCAGCCGGGCAGGCCTCCTCTGGAAACACCATATATTTT
CASSPAGQASSGNTIYF
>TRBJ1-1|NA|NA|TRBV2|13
TGTGCCAGCAGTACAGGGTTCAGCACTGAAGCTTTCTTT
CASSTGFSTEAFF
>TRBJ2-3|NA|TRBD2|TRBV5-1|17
TGCGCCAGCAGCTGGGGTGGTTCTAGCGGGGGCACAGATACGCAGTATTTT
CASSWGGSSGGTDTQYF
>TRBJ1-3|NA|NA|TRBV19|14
TGTGCCAGTACCGCCACAGGGCCCTGGGACACCATATATTTT
CASTATGPWDTIYF
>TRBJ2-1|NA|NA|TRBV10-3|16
TGTGCCATCAGTGTAGGTGGCAGGTCGAACTACAATGAGCAGTTCTTC
CAISVGGRSNYNEQFF
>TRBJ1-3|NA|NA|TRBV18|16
TGTGCCAGCTCACCTGGGAGGCAGGCACCTGGAAACACCATATATTTT
CASSPGRQAPGNTIYF
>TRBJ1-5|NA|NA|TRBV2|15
TGTGCCAGCAGTGAAGCGCTTACTTATAATCAGCCCCAGCATTTT
CASSEALTYNQPQHF